These 14 T cell receptor beta chains were all obtained from the same sample, sequenced in a study of OX40 agonist ivuxolimab in advanced cancers. Profiled with immunoSEQ multiplex PCR; TCRdb holds only in-frame clones, not every one. The sample lists some 75,000 clones; 84% were seen once. Source: CD4+ or CD8+ T cells sorted from blood, taken in a trial of the OX40 agonist ivuxolimab. These receptors originate from an adult with an advanced solid tumor such as melanoma, head and neck, liver or kidney cancer.

Points on this clone: Other DNA variants within this sample encode the same CDR3. This sequence joins TRBV4-3 and TRBJ1-3, with D unclear. From germline, CDR1 is LGHNA and CDR2 YSLEER. This CDR3 has 15 residues. V was pared by 7 bases and J by 0 bases, with 13 bases between. In DNA form, the CDR3 reads TGCGCCAGCAAAGGGAGACTGAGCTCTGGAAACACCATATATTTT. Protein: CASKGRLSSGNTIYF.

The chain carries TRBV2 and TRBJ2-7; a weak D match, TRBD2 (5 bases). This CDR3 is 17 amino acids long. The germline V and J ends were trimmed by 1 base and 1 base, with 17 bases remaining between them. Germline loops: CDR1 SNHLY, CDR2 FYNNEI. CDR3 in DNA: TGTGCCAGCAGTGAAGATTGGGGAGTAGAGGTTTCCTACGAGCAGTACTTC. Translated: CASSEDWGVEVSYEQYF.

This clone was detected a few times. The V call is TRBV27, the J call TRBJ2-7; TRBD2 aligns across 9 bases. CDR3 length: 14 amino acids. Germline CDR1 reads MNHEY; CDR2 reads SMNVEV (reference sequence). Trimming removed 7 bases from V and 4 bases from J; junction bases left unmatched: 8. CDR3 DNA: TGTGCCAGCACCCGGGCGGGAGGGCGTTACGAGCAGTACTTC. Translating gives CASTRAGGRYEQYF.

The gene calls are TRBV6-1 and TRBJ1-3; D is uncertain. CDR1 is MNHNS, CDR2 SASEGT, per germline. Trimming took 6 bases from V and 3 from J, leaving 3 bases between them. This CDR3 spans 11 amino acids. The CDR3 DNA follows: TGTGCCAGCAGACTTGGAAACACCATATATTTT. Translation gives CASRLGNTIYF.

This chain connects TRBV5-1 to TRBJ2-2, with D possibly being TRBD1 (6 bases). The CDR3 spans 14 residues. Trimming took off 3 bases at V and 1 base at J, with 7 bases between the two ends. Germline V lookup: CDR1 SGHRS, CDR2 YFSETQ. In DNA, the CDR3 is TGCGCCAGCAGCTCGGGACAGAACACCGGGGAGCTGTTTTTT. The encoded protein is CASSSGQNTGELFF.

The chain is built from TRBV6-1 and TRBJ1-1, with unresolved D. The V end lost 5 bases, the J end lost 3 bases, and 13 bases lay between the germline ends. Germline loops: CDR1 MNHNS, CDR2 SASEGT. There are 14 residues in the CDR3. The CDR3 here is CASSRSKRDTEAFF. CDR3 in DNA: TGTGCCAGCAGTCGTTCAAAACGGGACACTGAAGCTTTCTTT.

The V call is TRBV2, the J call TRBJ1-2; D is ambiguous. CDR1 and CDR2 from the germline V gene are SNHLY and FYNNEI. This CDR3 is 15 amino acids long. Trimming took off 10 bases at V and 0 bases at J, with 18 bases between the two ends. CDR3 sequence (DNA): TGTGCCACCACACCTTTGGTGTCAGCTAACTATGGCTACACCTTC. Translation: CATTPLVSANYGYTF.

This rearrangement joins TRBV11-3 to TRBJ2-3; 12 bases are a match to TRBD2. The length of the CDR3 is 14 residues. In germline, CDR1 is SGHNT, CDR2 YENEEA. J gave up 7 bases and V 5 bases, and 4 bases lay outside the gene matches. The CDR3 sequence is CASSATSGSNTQYF. The DNA for the CDR3 is TGTGCCAGCAGCGCGACTAGCGGGAGTAATACGCAGTATTTT. Filled out from reference TRBV11-3 and TRBJ2-3, the complete variable domain reads EAGVVQSPRYKIIEKKQPVAFWCNPISGHNTLYWYLQNLGQGPELLIRYENEEAVDDSQLPKDRFSAERLKGVDSTLKIQPAELGDSAVYLCASSATSGSNTQYFGPGTRLTVL.

V and J are TRBV29-1 and TRBJ2-1; 8 bases agree with TRBD2. The junction had 6 bases not matched to a gene; V was cut back by 4 bases and J by 7 bases. This CDR3 region has 13 residues. Germline-derived CDR1 and CDR2 are SQVTM and ANQGSEA. The CDR3 sequence: CSVVGGVMNEQFF. As DNA, the CDR3 is TGCAGCGTTGTCGGGGGGGTTATGAATGAGCAGTTCTTC.

The rearrangement uses TRBV9 and TRBJ1-1; D perhaps matches TRBD1 (6 bases). CDR3 size: 15 residues. The V gene lost 0 bases and the J gene lost 5 bases, with 14 bases spanning the gap. Germline CDR1 and CDR2: SGDLS and YYNGEE. Here the CDR3 reads CASSVEGRGATEAFF. CDR3 DNA: TGTGCCAGCAGCGTAGAGGGGCGGGGGGCGACTGAAGCTTTCTTT.

The chain couples TRBV30 to TRBJ2-5; 8 nucleotides align to TRBD2. The CDR3 is 16 residues long. V gave up 0 bases and J gave up 3 bases; unmatched junction bases: 9. Germline lookup yields CDR1 GTSNPN and CDR2 SVGIG (reference sequence). The DNA of the CDR3 is TGTGCCTGGAGTGTTGACACTAGCGGACAGAAAGAGACCCAGTACTTC. This codes for CAWSVDTSGQKETQYF.

The chain combines TRBV28 with TRBJ1-4; D is perhaps TRBD1 (6 bases). Germline CDR1 is MDHEN and CDR2 is SYDVKM. CDR3 size: 14 residues. V lost 11 bases and J 5 bases, leaving 18 bases between the germline ends. The CDR3 DNA is TGTGCCGAGGGCCAAGGGGGGGCAAATGAAAAACTGTTTTTT. As protein: CAEGQGGANEKLFF.

This chain connects TRBV18 to TRBJ2-7, with 7 positions matching TRBD1. The CDR3 has 15 amino acids. V trimming: 5 bases; J trimming: 5 bases; junction bases outside the gene matches: 12. Per germline, CDR1 KGHSH and CDR2 LQKENI. The CDR3 nucleotides are TGTGCCAGCTCAGCCCCCGGGACAGAGAAGAACGAGCAGTACTTC. It translates to CASSAPGTEKNEQYF.

This clone was seen more than once but under ten times. CDR3: CASSLEQGFYEQYF. CDR3 coding DNA: TGCGCCAGCAGCTTGGAACAGGGGTTCTACGAGCAGTACTTC. The J gene is TRBJ2-7, the V gene TRBV5-1; 7 bases line up with TRBD1. The CDR3 totals 14 residues. V lost 0 bases to trimming and J lost 3 bases; unmatched junction nucleotides: 3. CDR1 is SGHRS and CDR2 is YFSETQ in the germline V gene.